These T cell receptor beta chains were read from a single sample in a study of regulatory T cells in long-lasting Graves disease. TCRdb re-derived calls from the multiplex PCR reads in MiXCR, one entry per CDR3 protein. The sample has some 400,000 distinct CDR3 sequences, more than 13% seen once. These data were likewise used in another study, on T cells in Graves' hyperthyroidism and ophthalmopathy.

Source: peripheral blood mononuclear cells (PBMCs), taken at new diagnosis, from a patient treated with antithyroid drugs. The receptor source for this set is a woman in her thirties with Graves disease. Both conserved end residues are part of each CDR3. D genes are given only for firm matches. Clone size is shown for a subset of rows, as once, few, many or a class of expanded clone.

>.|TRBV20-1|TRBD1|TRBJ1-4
TGCAGTGCTGCGGACAGGGGATACGGGGGAAAACTGTTTTTT
CSAADRGYGGKLFF
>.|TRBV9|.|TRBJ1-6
TGTGCCAGCAGCCCCCAGACCGACTTTGCTTCACCCCTCCACTTT
CASSPQTDFASPLHF
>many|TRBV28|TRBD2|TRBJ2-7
TGTGCCAGCAGTTTCGGGACTAGCGGGAGCCTCCCCAGCTCCTACGAGCAGTACTTC
CASSFGTSGSLPSSYEQYF
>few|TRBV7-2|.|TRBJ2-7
TGTGCCAGCAGCTTAATGACGCGGCGCCACGAGCAGTACTTC
CASSLMTRRHEQYF
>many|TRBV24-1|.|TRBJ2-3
TGTGCCACCGAGAGCACCAGGTGGGGAGATACGCAGTATTTT
CATESTRWGDTQYF
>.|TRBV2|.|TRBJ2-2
TGTGCCAGCAGTGAAATCACCTCGTGGGGGGAGCTGTTTTTT
CASSEITSWGELFF
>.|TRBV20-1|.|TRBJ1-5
TGCAGTGCGTCGTTTGATAGCAATCAGCCCCAGCATTTT
CSASFDSNQPQHF
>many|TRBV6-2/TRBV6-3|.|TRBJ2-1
TGTGCCAGCAGTTACCATAGCACAGACTACAATGAGCAGTTCTTC
CASSYHSTDYNEQFF
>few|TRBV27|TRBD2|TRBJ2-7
TGTGCCAGCACAGCCGGGACTAGCAGTTCCTACGAGCAGTACTTC
CASTAGTSSSYEQYF
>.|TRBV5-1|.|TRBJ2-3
TGCGCCAGCAGCCCGCAGGGGGGTAGGACAGATACGCAGTATTTT
CASSPQGGRTDTQYF
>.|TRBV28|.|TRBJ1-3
TGTGCCAGCAGTTCTGGAGTGTCTTTTCGCTCTGGAAACACCATATATTTT
CASSSGVSFRSGNTIYF
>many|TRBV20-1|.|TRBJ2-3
TGCAGTGCTATATGGGACTTCACAGATACGCAGTATTTT
CSAIWDFTDTQYF
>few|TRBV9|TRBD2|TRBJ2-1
TGTGCCAGCAGCGTAGAGGGTAGCGGGAGTTACAATGAGCAGTTCTTC
CASSVEGSGSYNEQFF
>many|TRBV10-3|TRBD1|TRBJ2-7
TGTGCCATCAGTGAGCCGACAGGGGGCGGCGAGCAGTACTTC
CAISEPTGGGEQYF
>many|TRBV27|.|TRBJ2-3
TGTGCCAGCAGTTTCCTGCTGGGGGATACGCAGTATTTT
CASSFLLGDTQYF
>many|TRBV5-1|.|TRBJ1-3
TGCGCCAGCAGCGGAGGAGGAAACACCATATATTTT
CASSGGGNTIYF
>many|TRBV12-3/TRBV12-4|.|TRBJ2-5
TGTGCCAGCAGACGATGGAACCAGCGGAGACAAGAGACCCAGTACTTC
CASRRWNQRRQETQYF
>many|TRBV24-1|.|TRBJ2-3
TGTGCCACCAGTGATTCCCCACGCACAGATACGCAGTATTTT
CATSDSPRTDTQYF
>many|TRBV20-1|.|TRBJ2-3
TGCAGTGCTAGAGATCGGTATACGCAGTATTTT
CSARDRYTQYF
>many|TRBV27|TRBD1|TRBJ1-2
TGTGCCAGCAGTCTCGGGACAGGGGGCATCTATGGCTACACCTTC
CASSLGTGGIYGYTF
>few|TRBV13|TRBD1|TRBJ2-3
TGTGCCAGCAGCTCGATGGGACAGGGGGTCACAGATACGCAGTATTTT
CASSSMGQGVTDTQYF
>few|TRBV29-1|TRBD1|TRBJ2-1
TGCAGCGTTGTCCGGGACAGGGGATACAATGAGCAGTTCTTC
CSVVRDRGYNEQFF
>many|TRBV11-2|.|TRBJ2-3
TGTGCCAGCAGCTTGCGGGGGCTCGGGGATACGCAGTATTTT
CASSLRGLGDTQYF
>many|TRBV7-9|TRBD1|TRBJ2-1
TGTGCCAGCAGCACCGGGACAGGGAGGAATGAGCAGTTCTTC
CASSTGTGRNEQFF
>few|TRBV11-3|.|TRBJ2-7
TGTGCCAGCAGCTGGGGGTCCGAGCAGTACTTC
CASSWGSEQYF
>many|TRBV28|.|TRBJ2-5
TGTGCCAGCAGTTTATCCATCGGGGCAGGCCAAGAGACCCAGTACTTC
CASSLSIGAGQETQYF
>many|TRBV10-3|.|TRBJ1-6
TGTGCCATCAGTGAGTCCGAAGGGATAGGGTCAGCCCTCCACTTT
CAISESEGIGSALHF
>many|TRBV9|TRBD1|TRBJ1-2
TGTGCCAGCAGCGTAGAGGCTCACGGGACAGCAACCTATGGCTACACCTTC
CASSVEAHGTATYGYTF
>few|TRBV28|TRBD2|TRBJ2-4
TGTGCCAGCAGTGGGGGGGGGATCGGCAAAAACATTCAGTACTTC
CASSGGGIGKNIQYF
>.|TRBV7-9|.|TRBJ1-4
TGTGCCAGCAGCTCCCCGGACGCTGAAAAACTGTTTTTT
CASSSPDAEKLFF
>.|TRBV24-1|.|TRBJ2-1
TGTGCCACCAGTGACCCCTTTGGGGCAGGGGTTGAAAATGAGCAGTTCTTC
CATSDPFGAGVENEQFF
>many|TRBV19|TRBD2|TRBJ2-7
TGTGCCAGTAGTATTACTAGCGGCTCCTACGAGCAGTACTTC
CASSITSGSYEQYF
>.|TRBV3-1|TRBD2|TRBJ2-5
TGTGCCAGCAGCCAAGACAGACTAGCGGGGATGACCCAGTACTTC
CASSQDRLAGMTQYF
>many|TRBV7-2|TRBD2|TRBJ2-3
TGTGCCAGCAGGCGAGCGGGATCCCCCTCCACAGATACGCAGTATTTT
CASRRAGSPSTDTQYF
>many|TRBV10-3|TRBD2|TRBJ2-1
TGTGCCATCAGTGAGTGGAAGACTAGCGAGTGGGACAATGAGCAGTTCTTC
CAISEWKTSEWDNEQFF
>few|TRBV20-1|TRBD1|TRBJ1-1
TGCAATGCCCGGACAGGAAACATGGACACTGAAGCTTTCTTT
CNARTGNMDTEAFF
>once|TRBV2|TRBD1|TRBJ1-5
TGTGCCAGCGGGGCGGGACAGGTCAATCAGCCCCAGCATTTT
CASGAGQVNQPQHF
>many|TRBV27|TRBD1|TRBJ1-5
TGTGCCAGCAGGTCCGGGACAGGGGGCTCTAATCAGCCCCAGCATTTT
CASRSGTGGSNQPQHF
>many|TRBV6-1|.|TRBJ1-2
TGTGCCAGCAGTGAAGCTGAGACGGCGAACTATGGCTACACCTTC
CASSEAETANYGYTF
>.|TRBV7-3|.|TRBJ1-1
TGTGCCAGCAGCCCGGGGGTTGGTTTAGAAGCTTTCTTT
CASSPGVGLEAFF
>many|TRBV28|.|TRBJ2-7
TGTGCCAGCAGTTTAGCCCCGGGACTCGTAAAGAGCTCCTACGAGCAGTACTTC
CASSLAPGLVKSSYEQYF
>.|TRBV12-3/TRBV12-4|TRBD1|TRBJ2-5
TGTGCCAGCAGGGCCGGGACAGGACAAGAGACCCAGTACTTC
CASRAGTGQETQYF
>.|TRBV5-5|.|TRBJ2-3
TGTGCCAGCAGCCCTTTAGGGGGGCGCGGAGCAGATACGCAGTATTTT
CASSPLGGRGADTQYF
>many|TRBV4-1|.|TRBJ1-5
TGCGCCAGCAGCCAACAGCGGGGTGGTCAGCCCCAGCATTTT
CASSQQRGGQPQHF
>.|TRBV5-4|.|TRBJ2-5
TGTGCCAGCAGCTTGCCGAGCCTAAGCCCACAGACCCAGTACTTC
CASSLPSLSPQTQYF
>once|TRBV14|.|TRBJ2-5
TGTGCCAGCAGCCGACTCGTGACGCAAGAGACCCAGTACTTC
CASSRLVTQETQYF
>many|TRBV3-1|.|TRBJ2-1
TGTGCCGTAACCTTTGGGGGCTCCTACAATGAGCAGTTCTTC
CAVTFGGSYNEQFF
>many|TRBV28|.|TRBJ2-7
TGTGCCAGCACCTCACCGGGACAAGCCTACGAGCAGTACTTC
CASTSPGQAYEQYF
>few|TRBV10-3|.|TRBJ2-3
TGTGCCATCAGTGCTGTGTCTGGCACAGATACGCAGTATTTT
CAISAVSGTDTQYF
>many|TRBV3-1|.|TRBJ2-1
TGTGCCAGCAGGGAGGCGGGCAACAATGAGCAGTTCTTC
CASREAGNNEQFF
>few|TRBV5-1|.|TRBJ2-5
TGCGCCAGCAGCTTGGTGGGGGGCATGGAGACCCAGTACTTC
CASSLVGGMETQYF
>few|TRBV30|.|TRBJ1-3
TGTGCCTGGAGTTTCAGCTCTGGAAACACCATATATTTT
CAWSFSSGNTIYF
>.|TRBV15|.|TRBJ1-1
TGTGCCACCAGCACCGGCAGGGGAAACACTGAAGCTTTCTTT
CATSTGRGNTEAFF